The 14 T cell receptor beta chains reported below all come from one sample, sequenced in a study of T cells in Graves' hyperthyroidism and ophthalmopathy. Amplification of TCR beta CDR3 regions used RNA as the template. HTBI primers were employed in a first-round RT-PCR of the TCR CDR3. TCRdb processed the multiplex PCR reads anew with MiXCR; each CDR3 protein has one entry. There are hundreds of thousands of distinct CDR3 sequences in the sample; about 14% occur only once, and around 4.5% lies in the top ten. Sequencing was done on a sample of blood. The receptors shown here come from a woman in her thirties or forties with Graves' ophthalmopathy.

In this sample, this clonotype turned up many times. The chain couples TRBV6-2 or TRBV6-3 to TRBJ2-4, with no clear D. The germline V gene encodes CDR1 MNHEY and CDR2 SVGEGT. Trimming stripped 0 bases from V and 10 bases from J, with 10 bases between. The CDR3 runs 13 residues. The CDR3 here is CASSYSPGEIQYF. CDR3 coding DNA: TGTGCCAGCAGTTACTCGCCAGGAGAGATTCAGTACTTC.

The table lists this clonotype with many counts. The chain uses TRBV12-3 or TRBV12-4 and TRBJ2-5; a possible D gene is TRBD2 (5 bases). V lost 2 bases, J lost 4 bases, and 17 bases lay in between. The CDR3 runs 16 residues. The CDR3: CASSLRGSSGRETQYF. The CDR3 coding sequence is TGTGCCAGCAGTTTACGAGGGAGCAGTGGGCGAGAGACCCAGTACTTC.

This clonotype was found a few times. This chain uses TRBV4-2 with TRBJ1-1; D uncertain. Trimming cost V 0 bases and J 4 bases, with 6 bases left between them. Germline CDR1 and CDR2: LGHNA and YNFKEQ. This CDR3 has 13 residues. CDR3 residues: CASSQEDGTEAFF. In DNA, the CDR3 is TGTGCCAGCAGCCAAGAAGACGGCACTGAAGCTTTCTTT.

The chain employs TRBV7-9 and TRBJ1-2, with 7 bases identical to TRBD1. The length of the CDR3 is 12 residues. Germline loops: CDR1 SEHNR, CDR2 FQNEAQ (reference sequence). V was pared by 8 bases and J by 7 bases, with 7 bases of the junction left unmatched. CDR3 sequence reads: CASDREKIGYTF. In DNA, the CDR3 is TGTGCCAGCGACAGGGAAAAAATTGGCTACACCTTC. The complete variable domain, with remaining parts taken from reference TRBV7-9 and TRBJ1-2, reads DTGVSQNPRHKITKRGQNVTFRCDPISEHNRLYWYRQTLGQGPEFLTYFQNEAQLEKSRLLSDRFSAERPKGSFSTLEIQRTEQGDSAMYLCASDREKIGYTFGSGTRLTVV.

This clonotype was seen ten or more times. The V and J genes are TRBV28 and TRBJ1-5, with a possible D match to TRBD1 (5 bases). V gave up 6 bases and J gave up 9 bases, with 18 bases separating them. The CDR3 loop spans 14 amino acids. The V gene's germline CDR1 is MDHEN and CDR2 SYDVKM. The CDR3 loop reads CASSHIGTERPQHF. The CDR3 DNA sequence: TGTGCCAGCAGCCATATCGGGACGGAGCGGCCCCAGCATTTT.

V is TRBV28 and J is TRBJ2-2; TRBD2 might be the D (6 bases). In germline, CDR1 is MDHEN, CDR2 SYDVKM. CDR3 length: 13 residues. Trimming took 8 bases from V and 5 from J, leaving 12 bases between them. CDR3: CASERVETGELFF. CDR3 nucleotide sequence: TGTGCCAGCGAGCGGGTTGAAACCGGGGAGCTGTTTTTT.

A note on this clonotype: This likely comes from a read error, as the CDR3 has no conserved phenylalanine or tryptophan at its end. It is unclear where the CDR3 begins or ends on the DNA, so no DNA is shown, and the CDR3 is as TCRdb lists it. The chain links TRBV19 to TRBJ2-7; TRBD1, the D gene given by the table, was not confirmed from the DNA. The CDR3 has 14 amino acids, counting both end residues. Germline V gene data show CDR1 as LNHDA and CDR2 as SQIVND (reference sequence). CDR3 sequence: CASSISPGQGAMEP.

The rearrangement links TRBV11-1 to TRBJ2-7, with 13 bases aligning to TRBD2. J was trimmed by 2 bases and V by 3 bases; bases with no gene match: 10. The CDR3 extends over 18 amino acids. Germline V CDR1 and CDR2: SGHAT, FQDESV (reference sequence). Here the CDR3 DNA reads TGTGCCAGCAGCTTCCGCCGTGGACTAGCGGGAGCGACCTACGAGCAGTACTTC. Translated: CASSFRRGLAGATYEQYF.

This clonotype came up a few times. The chain employs TRBV5-1 and TRBJ2-5; 7 bases map to TRBD1. The CDR3 is 14 residues long. The V gene's germline CDR1 is SGHRS and CDR2 YFSETQ. With V trimmed by 6 bases and J by 1 base, 6 bases remained unmatched. The CDR3 protein is CASKAGQVQETQYF. For the CDR3, the DNA is TGCGCCAGCAAGGCCGGACAGGTCCAAGAGACCCAGTACTTC.

There are many counts of this clonotype. The gene calls are TRBV15 and TRBJ1-5; no firm D call. Trimming took off 4 bases at V and 0 bases at J, with 13 bases between the two ends. In germline, CDR1 is LNHNV, CDR2 YYDKDF (reference sequence). The CDR3 totals 16 residues. CDR3 DNA sequence: TGTGCCACCAGCAACCTTGGACGGGATAGCAATCAGCCCCAGCATTTT. This translates into CATSNLGRDSNQPQHF.

There are a few counts of this clonotype. V and J are TRBV6-1 and TRBJ2-2; tentative D call: TRBD1 (5 bases). Germline V lookup: CDR1 MNHNS, CDR2 SASEGT. CDR3 length equals 15 residues. Trimming took 6 bases from V and 4 from J, leaving 15 bases between them. The CDR3, as DNA: TGTGCCAGCAGGCTCAGGGCTTTAGGCACCGGGGAGCTGTTTTTT. It translates to CASRLRALGTGELFF.

Ten or more counts support this clonotype. The chain is built from TRBV15 and TRBJ2-5; tentative D call: TRBD1 (7 bases). In germline, CDR1 is LNHNV, CDR2 YYDKDF (reference sequence). V lost 3 bases and J 5 bases, leaving 19 bases between the germline ends. This CDR3 has 16 residues. CDR3 region: CATSRNLPGGGETQYF. In DNA, the CDR3 is TGTGCCACCAGCAGGAACCTGCCAGGGGGAGGTGAGACCCAGTACTTC.

This clonotype was counted at least ten times. The gene calls are TRBV10-3 and TRBJ1-3; D is ambiguous. Per the germline V gene, CDR1 is ENHRY and CDR2 is SYGVKD. The CDR3 runs 16 residues. Trimming shortened V by 5 bases and J by 0 bases, and 14 bases separated the two germline ends. The CDR3 region is CAISNSDRYSGNTIYF. CDR3 DNA: TGTGCCATCAGTAACTCGGACCGGTACTCTGGAAACACCATATATTTT.

This clonotype was seen more than once but under ten times. The V and J genes are TRBV5-1 and TRBJ2-5; 7 bases are a match to TRBD1. V gave up 0 bases and J gave up 6 bases; unmatched junction bases: 2. This CDR3 region has 13 residues. Germline CDR1 SGHRS, CDR2 YFSETQ. CDR3 nucleotide sequence: TGCGCCAGCAGCTTGGGACAGGGAAAGACCCAGTACTTC. Amino acid sequence: CASSLGQGKTQYF.